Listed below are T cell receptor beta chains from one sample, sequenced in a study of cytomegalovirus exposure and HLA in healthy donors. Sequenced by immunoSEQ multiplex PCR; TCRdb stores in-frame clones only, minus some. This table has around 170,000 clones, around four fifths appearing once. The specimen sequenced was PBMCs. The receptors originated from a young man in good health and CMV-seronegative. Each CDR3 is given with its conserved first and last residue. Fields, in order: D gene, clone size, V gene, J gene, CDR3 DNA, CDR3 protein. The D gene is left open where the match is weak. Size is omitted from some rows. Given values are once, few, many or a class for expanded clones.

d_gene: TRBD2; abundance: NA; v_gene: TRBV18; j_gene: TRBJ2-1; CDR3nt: TGTGCCAGCTCACCACTATTGGGTGCGGGAGGGGACTCCTACAATGAGCAGTTCTTC; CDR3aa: CASSPLLGAGGDSYNEQFF
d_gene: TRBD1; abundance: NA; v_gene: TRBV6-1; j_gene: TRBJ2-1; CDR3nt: TGTGCCAGCAGTGCATCCGGGACAGGGGGCCGCAATGAGCAGTTCTTC; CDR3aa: CASSASGTGGRNEQFF
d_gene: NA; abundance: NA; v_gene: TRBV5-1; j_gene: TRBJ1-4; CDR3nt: TGCGCCAGCAGCTTGGCCGGGGGGATAGTAGGGGAAAAACTGTTTTTT; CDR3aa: CASSLAGGIVGEKLFF
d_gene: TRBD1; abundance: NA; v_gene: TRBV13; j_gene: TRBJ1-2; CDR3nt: TGTGCCAGCAGCTTGGGGACAGGCAACTATGGCTACACCTTC; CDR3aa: CASSLGTGNYGYTF
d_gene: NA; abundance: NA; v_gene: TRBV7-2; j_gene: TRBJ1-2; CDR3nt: TGTGCCAGCAACCCCCTAGCGGGGGCGGGTTCCCCCTACACCTTC; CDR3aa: CASNPLAGAGSPYTF
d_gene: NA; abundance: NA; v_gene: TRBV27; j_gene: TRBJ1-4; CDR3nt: TGTGCCAGCAGTTTAAACAGGGCGGGCGAAAAACTGTTTTTT; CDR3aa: CASSLNRAGEKLFF
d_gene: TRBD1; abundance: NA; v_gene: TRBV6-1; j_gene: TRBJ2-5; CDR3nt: TGTGCCAGCAGTGAAGCGCATTTGGGACAGCAAGAGACCCAGTACTTC; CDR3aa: CASSEAHLGQQETQYF
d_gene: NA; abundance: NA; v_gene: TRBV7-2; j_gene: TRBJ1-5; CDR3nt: TGTGCCAGCAGCTTAACCCCAGGAGGGACCCAGCATTTT; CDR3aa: CASSLTPGGTQHF
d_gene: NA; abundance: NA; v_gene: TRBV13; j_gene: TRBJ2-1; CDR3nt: TGTGCCAGCAGCTTAGTGGGGCAGGGAATATACAATGAGCAGTTCTTC; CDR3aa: CASSLVGQGIYNEQFF
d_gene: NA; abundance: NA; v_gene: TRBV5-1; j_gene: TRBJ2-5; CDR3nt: TGCGCCAGCAGCTGGGGCCCTATTGGCGTGGAGACCCAGTACTTC; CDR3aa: CASSWGPIGVETQYF
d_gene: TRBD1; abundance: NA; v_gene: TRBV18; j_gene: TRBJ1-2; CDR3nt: TGTGCCAGCTCACACGGACAGGGGAATTATGGCTACACCTTC; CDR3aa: CASSHGQGNYGYTF
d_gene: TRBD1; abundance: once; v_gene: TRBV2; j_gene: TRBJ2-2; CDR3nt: TGTGCCAGCAGTGAACAGGGGGCAGCCGGGGAGCTGTTTTTT; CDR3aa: CASSEQGAAGELFF
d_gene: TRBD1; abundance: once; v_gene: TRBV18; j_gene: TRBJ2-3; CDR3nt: TGTGCCAGCTCACGAGGACAGGGGGGCACAGATACGCAGTATTTT; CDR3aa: CASSRGQGGTDTQYF
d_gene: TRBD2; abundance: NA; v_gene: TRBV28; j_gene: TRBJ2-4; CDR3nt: TGTGCCAGCAGGCTATCTGGGGAGGGGAAGTTGAGAAACATTCAGTACTTC; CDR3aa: CASRLSGEGKLRNIQYF
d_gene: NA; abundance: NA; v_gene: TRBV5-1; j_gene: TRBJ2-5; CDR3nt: TGCGCCAGCAGCTTGGGCAGACAAGAGACCCAGTACTTC; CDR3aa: CASSLGRQETQYF
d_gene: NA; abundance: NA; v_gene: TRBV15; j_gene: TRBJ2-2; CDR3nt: TGTGCCACCAGCAGACAGGTCGGGGGTACCGGGGAGCTGTTTTTT; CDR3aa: CATSRQVGGTGELFF
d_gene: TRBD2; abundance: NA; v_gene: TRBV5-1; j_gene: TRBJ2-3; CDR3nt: TGCGCCAGCAGCTTTAGGACTAGCGGGAGCACAGATACGCAGTATTTT; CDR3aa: CASSFRTSGSTDTQYF
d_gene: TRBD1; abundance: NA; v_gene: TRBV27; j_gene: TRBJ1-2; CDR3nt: TGTGCCAGCAGTTTATTACCCCCCCGGGACAGGGGGCACAACTATGGCTACACCTTC; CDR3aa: CASSLLPPRDRGHNYGYTF
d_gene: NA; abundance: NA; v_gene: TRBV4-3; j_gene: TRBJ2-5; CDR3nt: TGCGCCAGCAGCCAAGATCGGGGGGAGACCCAGTACTTC; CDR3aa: CASSQDRGETQYF
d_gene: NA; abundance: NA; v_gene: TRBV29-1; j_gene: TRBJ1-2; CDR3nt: TGCAGCGTTGAACCAGGGACTAACTATGGCTACACCTTC; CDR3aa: CSVEPGTNYGYTF